The present T cell receptor (beta chain) was sequenced within a study of PD-1 blockade in mismatch repair-deficient tumors (dated by TCRdb to 2016 to 2017). Regarding the complete study: Between late 2013 and 2016, the trial enrolled around 91 consecutive patients with approximately 11 mismatch repair-deficient cancer types, every one of whom had been previously treated and was progressing. Tumor-associated T cell clones in the peripheral blood of patients responding to PD-1 blockade were tracked using deep sequencing of TCR CDR3 regions. General study outcomes and caveats: Clones residing in the tumor, which were often undetectable in blood before treatment, expanded quickly after pembrolizumab and then contracted, generally before radiologic responses.

Mismatch repair deficiency in every enrolled patient was established by polymerase chain reaction or immunohistochemistry. A few patients who responded to pembrolizumab therapy underwent TCR sequencing. The phase II trial prospectively evaluated PD-1 blockade with pembrolizumab in advanced mismatch repair-deficient cancers, independent of tissue of origin. Peripheral blood T cell samples were serially collected before and at multiple times after PD-1 blockade was started. Blood sampling times were reported as weeks after the first pembrolizumab dose. Libraries were prepared through the immunoSEQ multiplex PCR assay. TCRdb provides this immuneACCESS table in a form limited to in-frame rearrangements. Some clones are lacking; in checked studies, under half of them reflect an unresolved V gene, and why the rest are absent is not known. The sample table records about 130,000 clones; 88% of these occur just once. Approximately 12% of the sample comes from the top ten.

This clone was recorded a few times. Its specific antigen is unknown. No quality values exist for individual bases; no much larger clone is one base distant. Inclusive of the bounding cysteine and phenylalanine, the CDR3 is 15 residues long. Just CDR3 DNA is preserved here, 45 bases in frame from base 1. Via the germline V gene, CDR1 is LGHNA and CDR2 YNFKEQ. Clipping removes 1 base from V and 5 bases from J, with 6 as the unmatched junction base count. The receptor was derived from an adult with mismatch repair-deficient cancer. The specimen comprised peripheral blood, sampled 72 weeks after starting pembrolizumab. The chain joins TRBV4-2 to TRBJ2-7, with 9 bases aligning to TRBD2. CDR3 sequence: CASSQASGVWDEQYF. The DNA sequence follows: TGTGCCAGCAGCCAAGCTAGCGGGGTCTGGGACGAGCAGTACTTC.